Sequencing of this T cell receptor (beta chain) was carried out in a study of T cells expressing NK-cell markers. Study information: The study drew TCR beta repertoires from sorted CD3+CD56+NKG2C+, CD3+CD56+NKG2C- and CD3+CD56-NKG2C+ T cells. Seropositivity for HCMV was found in seven of the eight sequenced donors, with one seronegative.

Study-level findings and limits: The study found these clonotypes also leading the CD3+CD56-NKG2C+ fraction in several donors.

5'RACE template switching built TCR beta cDNA with unique molecular identifiers. From the 5' RACE reads, TCRdb lists one entry per CDR3 protein and no DNA. This table holds 150,000 to 170,000 distinct CDR3 sequences. Germline assignment: CDR1 KGHDR and CDR2 SFDVKD. The CDR3 contains 17 residues. Comments on this clonotype: The antigen is undetermined.

The source is a woman aged 45-59 years in good health. The sample taken for sequencing was blood T cells: a sorted CD56 or NKG2C T cell subset, CD4+ or CD8+ T cells, or bulk PBMC T cells (not recorded which). The chain joins TRBV24-1 to TRBJ2-3. The CDR3 region is CATSATSDSFLTDTQYF.